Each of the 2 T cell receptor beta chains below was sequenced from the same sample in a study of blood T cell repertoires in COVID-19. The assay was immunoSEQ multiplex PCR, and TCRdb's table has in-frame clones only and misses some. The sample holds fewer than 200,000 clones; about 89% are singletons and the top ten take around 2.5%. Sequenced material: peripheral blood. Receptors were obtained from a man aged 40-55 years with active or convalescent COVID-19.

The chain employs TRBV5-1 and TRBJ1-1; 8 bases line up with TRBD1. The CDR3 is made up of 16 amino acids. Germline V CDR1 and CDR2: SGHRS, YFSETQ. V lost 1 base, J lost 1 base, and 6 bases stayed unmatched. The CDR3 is CASSLNPQGANTEAFF. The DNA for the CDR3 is TGCGCCAGCAGCTTGAACCCCCAGGGGGCGAACACTGAAGCTTTCTTT.

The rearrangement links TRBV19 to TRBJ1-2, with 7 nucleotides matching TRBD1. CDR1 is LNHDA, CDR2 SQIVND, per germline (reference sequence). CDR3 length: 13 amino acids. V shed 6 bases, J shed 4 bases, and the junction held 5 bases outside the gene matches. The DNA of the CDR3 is TGTGCCAGTAGGGCCGGGACAGTCTATGGCTACACCTTC. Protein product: CASRAGTVYGYTF.